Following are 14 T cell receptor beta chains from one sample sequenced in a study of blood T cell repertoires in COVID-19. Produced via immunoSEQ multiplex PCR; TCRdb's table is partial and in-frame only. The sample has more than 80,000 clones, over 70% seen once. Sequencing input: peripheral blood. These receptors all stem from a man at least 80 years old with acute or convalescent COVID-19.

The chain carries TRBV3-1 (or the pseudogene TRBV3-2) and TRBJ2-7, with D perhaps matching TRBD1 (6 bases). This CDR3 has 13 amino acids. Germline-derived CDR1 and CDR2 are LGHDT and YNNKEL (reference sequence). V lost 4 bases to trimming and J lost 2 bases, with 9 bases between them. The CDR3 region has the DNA TGTGCCAGCAGCCCGGACAGTACCTACGAGCAGTACTTC. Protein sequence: CASSPDSTYEQYF.

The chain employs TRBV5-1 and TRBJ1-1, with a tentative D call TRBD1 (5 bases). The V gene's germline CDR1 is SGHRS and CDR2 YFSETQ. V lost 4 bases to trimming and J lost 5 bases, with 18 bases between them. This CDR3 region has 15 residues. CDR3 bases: TGCGCCAGCAGCCGACCCGTGGGGGGAGGTACTGAAGCTTTCTTT. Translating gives CASSRPVGGGTEAFF.

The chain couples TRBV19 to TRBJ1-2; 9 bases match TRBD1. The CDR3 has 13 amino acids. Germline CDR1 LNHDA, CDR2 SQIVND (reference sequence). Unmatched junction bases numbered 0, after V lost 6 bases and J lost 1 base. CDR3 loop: CASRGQGNYGYTF. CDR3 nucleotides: TGTGCCAGTAGGGGACAGGGTAACTATGGCTACACCTTC. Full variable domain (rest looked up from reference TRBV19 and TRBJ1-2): DGGITQSPKYLFRKEGQNVTLSCEQNLNHDAMYWYRQDPGQGLRLIYYSQIVNDFQKGDIAEGYSVSREKKESFPLTVTSAQKNPTAFYLCASRGQGNYGYTFGSGTRLTVV.

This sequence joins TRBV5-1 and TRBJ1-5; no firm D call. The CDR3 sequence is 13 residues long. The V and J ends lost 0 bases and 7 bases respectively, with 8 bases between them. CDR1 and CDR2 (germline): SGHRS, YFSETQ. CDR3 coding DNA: TGCGCCAGCAGCTTGGGGGCAGACCAGCCCCAGCATTTT. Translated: CASSLGADQPQHF.

The chain's CDR3 is CASSGDRYNEQFF. CDR3 coding DNA: TGTGCCAGTAGTGGGGACAGGTACAATGAGCAGTTCTTC. This chain connects TRBV19 to TRBJ2-1, with 8 bases lining up with TRBD1. The CDR3 is 13 amino acids. Germline V gene lookup returns CDR1 LNHDA and CDR2 SQIVND (reference sequence). V gave up 5 bases and J gave up 4 bases; unmatched junction bases: 1.

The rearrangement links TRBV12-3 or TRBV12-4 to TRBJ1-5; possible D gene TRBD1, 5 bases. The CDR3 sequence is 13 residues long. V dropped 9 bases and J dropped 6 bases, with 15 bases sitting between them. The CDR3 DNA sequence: TGTGCCAGTGGACGCCATCAGGGTCAGCCCCAGCATTTT. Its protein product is CASGRHQGQPQHF.

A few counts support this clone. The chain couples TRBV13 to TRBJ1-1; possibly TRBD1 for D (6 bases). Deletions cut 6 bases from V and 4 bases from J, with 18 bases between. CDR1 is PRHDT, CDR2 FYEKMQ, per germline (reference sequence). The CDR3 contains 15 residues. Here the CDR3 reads CASRPGPGARTEAFF. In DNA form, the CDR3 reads TGTGCCAGCAGGCCGGGGCCAGGGGCGCGCACTGAAGCTTTCTTT.

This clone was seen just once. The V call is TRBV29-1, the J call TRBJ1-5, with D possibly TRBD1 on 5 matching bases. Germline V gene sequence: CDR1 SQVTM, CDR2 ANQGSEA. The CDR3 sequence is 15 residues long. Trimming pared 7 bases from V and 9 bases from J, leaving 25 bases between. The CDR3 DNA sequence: TGCAGCGCGAAGGAGCAGGGAGGGGATGTGGGGCCCCAGCATTTT. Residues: CSAKEQGGDVGPQHF. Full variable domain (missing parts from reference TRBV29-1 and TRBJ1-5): SAVISQKPSRDICQRGTSLTIQCQVDSQVTMMFWYRQQPGQSLTLIATANQGSEATYESGFVIDKFPISRPNLTFSTLTVSNMSPEDSSIYLCSAKEQGGDVGPQHFGDGTRLSIL.

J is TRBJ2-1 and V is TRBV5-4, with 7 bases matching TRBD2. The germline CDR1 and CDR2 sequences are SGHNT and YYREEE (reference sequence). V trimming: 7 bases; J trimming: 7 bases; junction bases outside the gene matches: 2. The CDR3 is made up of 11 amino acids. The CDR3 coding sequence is TGTGCCAGCGGGAGGGAGAATGAGCAGTTCTTC. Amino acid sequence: CASGRENEQFF.

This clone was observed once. As DNA, the CDR3 is TGCGCCAGCAGCTTGACAGGTCTGGGGCAGTTCTTC. It is translated as CASSLTGLGQFF. The chain combines TRBV5-1 with TRBJ2-1; a possible D gene is TRBD1 (5 bases). Trimming shortened V by 1 base and J by 12 bases, and 11 bases separated the two germline ends. Germline V gene lookup returns CDR1 SGHRS and CDR2 YFSETQ. The CDR3 consists of 12 residues.

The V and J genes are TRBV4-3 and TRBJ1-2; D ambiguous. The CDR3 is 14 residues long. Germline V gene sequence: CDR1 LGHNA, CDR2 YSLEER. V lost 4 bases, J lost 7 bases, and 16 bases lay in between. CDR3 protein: CASSPLQNEGGYTF. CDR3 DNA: TGCGCCAGCAGCCCATTGCAGAACGAGGGTGGCTACACCTTC.

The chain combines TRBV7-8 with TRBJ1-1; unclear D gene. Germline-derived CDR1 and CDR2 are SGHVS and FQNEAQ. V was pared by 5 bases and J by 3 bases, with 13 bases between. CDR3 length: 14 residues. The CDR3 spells CASSVDERDTEAFF. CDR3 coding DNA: TGTGCCAGCAGCGTAGACGAACGGGACACTGAAGCTTTCTTT.

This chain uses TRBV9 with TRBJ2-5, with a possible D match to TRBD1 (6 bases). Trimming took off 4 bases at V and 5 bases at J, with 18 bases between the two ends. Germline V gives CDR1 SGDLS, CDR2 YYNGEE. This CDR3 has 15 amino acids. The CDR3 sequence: CASSPWTVRGETQYF. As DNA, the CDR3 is TGTGCCAGCAGCCCTTGGACAGTCCGAGGGGAGACCCAGTACTTC.

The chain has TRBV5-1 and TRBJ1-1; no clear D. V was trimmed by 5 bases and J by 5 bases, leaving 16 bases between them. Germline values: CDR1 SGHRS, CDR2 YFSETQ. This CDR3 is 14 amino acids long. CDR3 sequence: CASSRNREETEAFF. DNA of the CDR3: TGCGCCAGCAGTCGAAATCGGGAGGAAACTGAAGCTTTCTTT.